This T cell receptor beta chain was profiled in a study of T cell responses to AZD1222 COVID-19 vaccine. Regarding the study as a whole: It should be noted that donors were predominantly white British and more often female, and clonal diversity was possibly underestimated. Two AZD1222 administrations were followed by greater Spike-specific TCR breadth and depth.

For this clone: Its antigen is currently unknown.

Germline V lookup: CDR1 SGHVS, CDR2 FQNEAQ. Deletions cut 0 bases from V and 1 base from J, with 9 bases between. The CDR3 has 16 amino acids. The method was immunoSEQ multiplex PCR; TCRdb's version includes in-frame clones alone and lacks a portion of them. The sample carries about 160,000 clones, about 90% recorded once. The clonotype was recovered from an adult in good health. J is TRBJ2-2 and V is TRBV7-8; D may be TRBD1 or TRBD2 (5 bases each). Material: peripheral blood, obtained on day 0 of AZD1222 vaccination. This CDR3 reads CASSLAGTENTGELFF. The DNA for the CDR3 is TGTGCCAGCAGCTTAGCGGGGACGGAGAACACCGGGGAGCTGTTTTTT. The full variable domain, in which reference TRBV7-8 and TRBJ2-2 provide the parts outside the CDR3, is GAGVSQSPRYKVAKRGQDVALRCDPISGHVSLFWYQQALGQGPEFLTYFQNEAQLDKSGLPSDRFFAERPEGSVSTLKIQRTQQEDSAVYLCASSLAGTENTGELFFGEGSRLTVL.